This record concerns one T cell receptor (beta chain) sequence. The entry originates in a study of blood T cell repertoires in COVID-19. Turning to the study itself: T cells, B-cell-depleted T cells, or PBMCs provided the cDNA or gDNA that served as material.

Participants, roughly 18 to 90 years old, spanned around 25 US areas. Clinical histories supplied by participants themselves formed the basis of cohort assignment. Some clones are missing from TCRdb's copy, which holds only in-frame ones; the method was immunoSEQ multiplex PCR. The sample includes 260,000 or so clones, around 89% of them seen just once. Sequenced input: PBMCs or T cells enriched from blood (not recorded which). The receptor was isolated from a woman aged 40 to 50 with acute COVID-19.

The CDR3 nucleotides read TGTGCCACCAGCAGAGAAAGGGGCTTCTCGGGGGATAACAAAAACATTCAGTACTTC. Translating it yields CATSRERGFSGDNKNIQYF. The J gene is TRBJ2-4, the V gene TRBV15; tentative D call: TRBD2 (6 bases). CDR3 size: 19 residues. Per germline, CDR1 LNHNV and CDR2 YYDKDF (reference sequence). Deletions cut 0 bases from V and 3 bases from J, with 21 bases between.